The 7 T cell receptor beta chains presented below share a single source sample, sequenced in a study of T cells in Graves' hyperthyroidism and ophthalmopathy. Amplified regions were TCR beta CDR3 sequences from RNA transcripts. Primed by the HTBI set, a first-round RT-PCR was run on the TCR CDR3. One entry per CDR3 protein, called by TCRdb with MiXCR from the multiplex PCR reads. Of a few hundred thousand distinct CDR3 sequences listed, more than 15% were seen once; the top ten hold around 7.5%. Input material: blood. All receptors come from a woman aged 25 to 39 with Graves' hyperthyroidism.

This clonotype was seen at least ten times. The V call is TRBV7-2, the J call TRBJ2-2, with 11 bases identical to TRBD2. V shed 5 bases, J shed 5 bases, and the junction held 4 bases outside the gene matches. This CDR3 is 15 amino acids long. CDR1 SGHTA and CDR2 FQGNSA come from the germline V gene. The CDR3 sequence is CASSPTSGKTGELFF. CDR3 coding DNA: TGTGCCAGCAGCCCGACTAGCGGGAAGACCGGGGAGCTGTTTTTT.

The sample holds a few counts of this clonotype. The V and J genes are TRBV20-1 and TRBJ2-7; D ambiguous. The CDR3 length is 12 residues. Germline CDR1 DFQATT, CDR2 SNEGSKA (reference sequence). Trimming cost V 8 bases and J 3 bases, with 14 bases left between them. The CDR3 loop is CSPRLAGYEQYF. In DNA form, the CDR3 reads TGCAGTCCACGTTTGGCAGGCTACGAGCAGTACTTC.

The rearrangement links TRBV19 to TRBJ2-3; 7 bases align to TRBD2. V was pared by 5 bases and J by 3 bases, with 8 bases of the junction left unmatched. CDR1 is LNHDA and CDR2 is SQIVND in the germline V gene (reference sequence). CDR3 length: 15 amino acids. CDR3 coding DNA: TGTGCCAGTAGTTCCGCGGGAGTTTCGACAGATACGCAGTATTTT. Amino acids: CASSSAGVSTDTQYF.

The chain uses TRBV4-1 and TRBJ2-5; a possible D gene is TRBD1 (6 bases). The germline V and J ends were trimmed by 5 bases and 0 bases, with 10 bases remaining between them. The germline CDR1 and CDR2 sequences are MGHRA and YSYEKL. The CDR3 loop spans 14 amino acids. CDR3 sequence: CASSYRTDQETQYF. In DNA, the CDR3 is TGCGCCAGCAGCTACCGGACAGACCAAGAGACCCAGTACTTC.

This clonotype was observed at least ten times. This chain joins TRBV18 and TRBJ2-4; D is ambiguous. CDR3 length: 14 residues. The V gene lost 0 bases and the J gene lost 3 bases, with 6 bases spanning the gap. CDR1 is KGHSH and CDR2 is LQKENI in the germline V gene. The CDR3 DNA sequence: TGTGCCAGCTCACCACCACCGCGCAAAAACATTCAGTACTTC. Protein sequence: CASSPPPRKNIQYF. Variable domain in full (rest from reference TRBV18 and TRBJ2-4): NAGVMQNPRHLVRRRGQEARLRCSPMKGHSHVYWYRQLPEEGLKFMVYLQKENIIDESGMPKERFSAEFPKEGPSILRIQQVVRGDSAAYFCASSPPPRKNIQYFGAGTRLSVL.

This sequence joins TRBV12-3 or TRBV12-4 and TRBJ2-3, with TRBD2 matching over 10 bases. This CDR3 is built from 17 residues. V lost 5 bases and J lost 1; bases outside the gene matches: 9. This CDR3 is CASSLASGSGGTDTQYF. CDR3 coding DNA: TGTGCCAGCAGTCTCGCTAGCGGGAGCGGTGGCACAGATACGCAGTATTTT.

The chain is built from TRBV6-1 and TRBJ2-1; 14 bases fit TRBD2. The junction had 4 bases not matched to a gene; V was cut back by 4 bases and J by 8 bases. CDR3 length: 15 amino acids. Per germline, CDR1 MNHNS and CDR2 SASEGT. CDR3 coding DNA: TGTGCCAGCAGTGCCCCGACTAGCGGGGGGGATGAGCAGTTCTTC. Protein: CASSAPTSGGDEQFF.